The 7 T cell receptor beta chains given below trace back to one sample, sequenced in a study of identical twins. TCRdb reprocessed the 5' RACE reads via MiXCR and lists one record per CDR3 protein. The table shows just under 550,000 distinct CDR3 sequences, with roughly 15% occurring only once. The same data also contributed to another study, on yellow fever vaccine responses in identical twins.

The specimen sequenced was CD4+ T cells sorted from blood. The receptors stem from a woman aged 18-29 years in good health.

This CDR3 reads CSVVENSNQPQHF. CDR3 DNA: TGCAGCGTTGTTGAGAATAGCAATCAGCCCCAGCATTTT. The chain combines TRBV29-1 with TRBJ1-5, with no clear D. The V end lost 4 bases, the J end lost 0 bases, and 7 bases lay between the germline ends. The CDR3 contains 13 residues. Germline V gene data show CDR1 as SQVTM and CDR2 as ANQGSEA.

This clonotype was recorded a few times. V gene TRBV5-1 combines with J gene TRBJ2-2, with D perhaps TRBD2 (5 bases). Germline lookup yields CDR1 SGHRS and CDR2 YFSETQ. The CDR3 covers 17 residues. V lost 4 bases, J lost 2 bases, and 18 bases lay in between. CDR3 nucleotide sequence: TGCGCCAGCAGCGCCACACGACTACCCCTTAACACCGGGGAGCTGTTTTTT. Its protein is CASSATRLPLNTGELFF.

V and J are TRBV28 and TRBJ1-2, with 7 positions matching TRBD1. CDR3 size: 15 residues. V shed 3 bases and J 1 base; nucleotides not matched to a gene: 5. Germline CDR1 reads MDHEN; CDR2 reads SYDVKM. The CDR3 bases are TGTGCCAGCAGTTTGCCTGGACAGGTTAACTATGGCTACACCTTC. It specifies CASSLPGQVNYGYTF.

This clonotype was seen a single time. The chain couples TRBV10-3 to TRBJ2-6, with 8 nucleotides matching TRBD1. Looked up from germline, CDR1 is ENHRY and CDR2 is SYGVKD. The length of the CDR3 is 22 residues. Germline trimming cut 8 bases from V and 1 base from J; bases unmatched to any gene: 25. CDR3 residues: CAIPGNLIVPGQGNSGANVLTF. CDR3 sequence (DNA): TGTGCCATCCCGGGTAACTTGATTGTTCCCGGACAGGGAAATTCTGGGGCCAACGTCCTGACTTTC.

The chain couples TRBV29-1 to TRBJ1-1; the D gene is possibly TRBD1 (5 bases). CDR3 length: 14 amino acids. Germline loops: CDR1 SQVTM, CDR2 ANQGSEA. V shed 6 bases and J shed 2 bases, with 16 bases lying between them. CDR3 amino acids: CSVPGWGFNTEAFF. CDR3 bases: TGCAGCGTGCCGGGTTGGGGGTTTAACACTGAAGCTTTCTTT.

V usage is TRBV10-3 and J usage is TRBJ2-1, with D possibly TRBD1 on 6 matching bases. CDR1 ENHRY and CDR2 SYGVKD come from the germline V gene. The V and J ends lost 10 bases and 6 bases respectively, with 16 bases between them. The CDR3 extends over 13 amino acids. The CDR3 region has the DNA TGTGCCAGCACATCTACCAGGGGCAATGAGCAGTTCTTC. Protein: CASTSTRGNEQFF.

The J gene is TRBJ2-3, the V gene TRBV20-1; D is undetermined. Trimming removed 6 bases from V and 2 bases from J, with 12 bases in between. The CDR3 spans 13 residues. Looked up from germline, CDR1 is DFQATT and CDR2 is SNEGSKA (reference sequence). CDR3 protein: CSAPRRHTDTQYF. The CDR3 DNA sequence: TGCAGTGCCCCCCGCAGACACACAGATACGCAGTATTTT.